These 6 T cell receptor beta chains share one sample of origin, sequenced in a study of T cells in tumors after PD-1 blockade. The protocol was immunoSEQ multiplex PCR, while the TCRdb copy is restricted to in-frame clones and leaves out a portion. The sample records approximately 12,000 clones, over 55% being singletons. The sequencing used tumor tissue, collected before anti-PD-1 treatment. All receptors come from a human donor with basal cell carcinoma.

The rearrangement links TRBV15 to TRBJ2-1, with no clear D. Deletions cut 0 bases from V and 2 bases from J, with 11 bases between. Germline CDR1 reads LNHNV; CDR2 reads YYDKDF (reference sequence). The CDR3 sequence is 16 residues long. CDR3 residues: CATSRDRLVPYNEQFF. The CDR3 nucleotides read TGTGCCACCAGCAGAGATCGTCTAGTCCCCTACAATGAGCAGTTCTTC. The entire variable domain, with the rest obtained from reference TRBV15 and TRBJ2-1, is as follows: DAMVIQNPRYQVTQFGKPVTLSCSQTLNHNVMYWYQQKSSQAPKLLFHYYDKDFNNEADTPDNFQSRRPNTSFCFLDIRSPGLGDTAMYLCATSRDRLVPYNEQFFGPGTRLTVL.

Regarding this clone: The sample holds other DNA sequences that translate to the same CDR3. The chain recombines TRBV3-1 (or the pseudogene TRBV3-2) with TRBJ1-2, with D unresolved. The germline gives CDR1 LGHDT, CDR2 YNNKEL (reference sequence). The CDR3 is 11 residues long. Deletions cut 4 bases from V and 8 bases from J, with 8 bases between. The CDR3: CASSRGRGYTF. CDR3 bases: TGTGCCAGCAGCCGTGGGAGGGGCTACACCTTC.

For this clone: Different DNA sequences within this sample yield the same CDR3. The J gene is TRBJ2-3, the V gene TRBV2, with TRBD2 identical over 14 bases. CDR1 and CDR2 from the germline V gene are SNHLY and FYNNEI. The V and J ends lost 6 bases and 4 bases, in that order; junction bases with no gene match: 6. The CDR3 extends over 16 amino acids. CDR3 amino acids: CASRGGLAGEADTQYF. CDR3 DNA: TGTGCCAGCAGAGGGGGACTAGCGGGAGAGGCAGATACGCAGTATTTT. Looking up the rest from reference TRBV2 and TRBJ2-3 gives the full variable domain: EPEVTQTPSHQVTQMGQEVILRCVPISNHLYFYWYRQILGQKVEFLVSFYNNEISEKSEIFDDQFSVERPDGSNFTLKIRSTKLEDSAMYFCASRGGLAGEADTQYFGPGTRLTVL.

This chain connects TRBV28 to TRBJ2-5; TRBD2 might be the D (5 bases). This CDR3 has 15 residues. Germline V CDR1 and CDR2: MDHEN, SYDVKM. V was shortened by 3 bases and J by 2 bases, with 13 bases between the two germline ends. The CDR3 DNA follows: TGTGCCAGCAGTTTTTTTAGTTCGGGGCAAGAGACCCAGTACTTC. Amino acid sequence: CASSFFSSGQETQYF.

This rearrangement joins TRBV24-1 to TRBJ2-7; 9 bases line up with TRBD1. V trimming: 5 bases; J trimming: 6 bases; junction bases outside the gene matches: 7. This CDR3 contains 14 residues. Germline CDR1 KGHDR, CDR2 SFDVKD. In nucleotides, the CDR3 is TGTGCCACCAGTGTATGGGACAGGGCTCGCGAGCAGTACTTC. Translation gives CATSVWDRAREQYF.

The rearrangement uses TRBV12-5 and TRBJ2-1; the D is unclear. CDR1 is LGHNT, CDR2 FRNRAP, per germline. The length of the CDR3 is 13 residues. V was pared by 0 bases and J by 8 bases, with 8 bases between. The DNA for the CDR3 is TGTGCTAGTGGTTTGGTAAACTCTCATGAGCAGTTCTTC. This sequence encodes CASGLVNSHEQFF.